This TCR beta chain was obtained from a study of graft-versus-host responses after intestinal transplantation. Study-wide findings and caveats: Investigators detected GvH clones in recipient marrow, with some emerging earlier in ileum or blood.

This clone was detected only once. What it binds is not known. The V gene lost 1 base and the J gene lost 7 bases, with 11 bases spanning the gap. Germline CDR1 and CDR2: SNHLY and FYNNEI. This CDR3 has 14 residues. Generated by immunoSEQ multiplex PCR, the TCRdb table keeps only in-frame clones and is missing some. The table records under 140,000 clones, around 95% of them present only once. Source: unstimulated CD8+ T cells sorted from spleen or lymph node cells, taken before intestinal transplant. V usage is TRBV2 and J usage is TRBJ2-1, with D maybe TRBD2 (5 bases). The clonotype was recovered from a human donor who received an intestinal transplant. CDR3 DNA sequence: TGTGCCAGCAGTGAAGGGGCCCGGGGAAATGAGCAGTTCTTC. Translation: CASSEGARGNEQFF.